This T cell receptor beta chain was recorded in a study of spatial heterogeneity in lung cancer. General study results and limits: Blood showed ubiquitous tumor TCRs more often at resection than at routine follow-up.

Time point given: sample taken at primary tumor resection. Whole RNA, which was extracted from tumor, nontumor lung tissue or frozen PBMC, was sequenced without any cell sorting. The donor group consisted of around 77 patients who had untreated, early-stage non-small cell lung cancer. TCRdb reprocessed the 5' RACE reads via MiXCR and lists one record per CDR3 protein. Found here are some 50,000 distinct CDR3 sequences, less than 8.5% of them singletons; the top ten hold about an eighth. Notes on this clonotype: Its cognate antigen is unknown.

This clonotype was sampled from a female donor with early-stage non-small cell lung cancer. Sample: PBMCs, taken at surgery.

CDR3 nucleotide sequence: TGCGCCAGCAGCCAAGGGACAGTAAACACTGAAGCTTTCTTT. Amino acids: CASSQGTVNTEAFF. This chain uses TRBV4-1 with TRBJ1-1; D is perhaps TRBD1 (6 bases). The V gene lost 1 base and the J gene lost 2 bases, with 8 bases spanning the gap. The CDR3 totals 14 residues. Germline V gene sequence: CDR1 MGHRA, CDR2 YSYEKL.